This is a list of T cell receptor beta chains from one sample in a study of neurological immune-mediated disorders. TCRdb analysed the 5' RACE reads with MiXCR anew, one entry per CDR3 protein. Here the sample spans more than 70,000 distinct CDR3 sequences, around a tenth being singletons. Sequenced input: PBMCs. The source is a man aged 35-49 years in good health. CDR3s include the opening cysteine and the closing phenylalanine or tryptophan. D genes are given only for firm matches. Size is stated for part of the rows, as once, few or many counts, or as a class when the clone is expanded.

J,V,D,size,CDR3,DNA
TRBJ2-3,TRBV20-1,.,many,CSAQDGRSADTQYF,TGCAGTGCCCAAGATGGGCGGTCCGCAGATACGCAGTATTTT
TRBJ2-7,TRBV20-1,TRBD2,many,CSAGFGTSPTYEQYF,TGCAGTGCTGGGTTCGGGACTAGCCCGACCTACGAGCAGTACTTC
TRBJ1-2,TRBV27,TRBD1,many,CASRSIPPRGRNYGYTF,TGTGCCAGCAGAAGTATACCTCCCAGGGGGCGAAACTATGGCTACACCTTC
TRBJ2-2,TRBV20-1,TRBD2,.,CSARDQRAGSFNTGELFF,TGCAGTGCTAGAGATCAAAGAGCGGGGAGCTTTAACACCGGGGAGCTGTTTTTT
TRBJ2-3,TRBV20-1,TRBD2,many,CSARGLGGGLAEIRIDTQYF,TGCAGTGCTAGAGGCCTAGGTGGGGGACTAGCGGAGATCCGGATAGATACGCAGTATTTT
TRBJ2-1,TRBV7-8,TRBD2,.,CASSPVERGPYNEQFF,TGTGCCAGCAGCCCCGTGGAGCGGGGGCCCTACAATGAGCAGTTCTTC
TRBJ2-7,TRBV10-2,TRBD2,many,CASSEGAMGRGGFYEQYF,TGCGCCAGCAGTGAGGGGGCCATGGGTCGGGGGGGCTTTTACGAGCAGTACTTC
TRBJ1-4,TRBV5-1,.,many,CASSLADAGVGEKLFF,TGCGCCAGCAGCTTGGCCGATGCGGGGGTCGGTGAAAAACTGTTTTTT
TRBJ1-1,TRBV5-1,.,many,CASSLEVTGNTEAFF,TGCGCCAGCAGCTTGGAGGTGACAGGGAACACTGAAGCTTTCTTT
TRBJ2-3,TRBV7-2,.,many,CASSYYGTDTQYF,TGTGCCAGCAGCTACTATGGCACAGATACGCAGTATTTT
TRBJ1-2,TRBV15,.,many,CATSRAIRERGDYGYTF,TGTGCCACCAGCAGAGCGATCAGGGAGAGGGGCGACTATGGCTACACCTTC
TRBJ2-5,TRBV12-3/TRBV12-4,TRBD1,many,CASSFGTGQETQYF,TGTGCCAGCAGCTTCGGGACAGGTCAAGAGACCCAGTACTTC
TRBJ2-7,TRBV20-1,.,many,CSASFQSSYEQYF,TGCAGTGCTTCCTTCCAGAGCTCCTACGAGCAGTACTTC
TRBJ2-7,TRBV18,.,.,CASSPNRGHEQYF,TGTGCCAGCTCACCAAATAGGGGCCACGAGCAGTACTTC
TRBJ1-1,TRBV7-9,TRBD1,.,CASSPTGGQGAYTEAFF,TGTGCCAGCAGCCCAACGGGGGGACAGGGGGCCTACACTGAAGCTTTCTTT
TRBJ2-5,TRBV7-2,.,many,CASSSARGRTIQETQYF,TGTGCCAGCAGCTCCGCCCGGGGCAGGACGATTCAAGAGACCCAGTACTTC
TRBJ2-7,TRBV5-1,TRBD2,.,CAITPLLAGGLGAYEQYF,TGCGCCATCACCCCCCTTCTAGCGGGGGGCCTCGGGGCCTACGAGCAGTACTTC
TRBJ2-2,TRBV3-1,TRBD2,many,CASSQDRTSGDYTGELFF,TGTGCCAGCAGCCAAGATCGTACTAGCGGGGATTACACCGGGGAGCTGTTTTTT
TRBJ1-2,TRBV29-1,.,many,CSVEPWTGGDYGYTF,TGCAGCGTTGAACCTTGGACGGGCGGGGACTATGGCTACACCTTC
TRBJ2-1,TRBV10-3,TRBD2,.,CAIRDRLAGASYNEQFF,TGTGCCATTAGGGATCGACTAGCGGGAGCTTCCTACAATGAGCAGTTCTTC
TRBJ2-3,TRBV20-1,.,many,CSARPGLLSGTQYF,TGCAGTGCCCGTCCGGGACTTTTGTCGGGTACGCAGTATTTT
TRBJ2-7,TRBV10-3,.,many,CAISESEYEQYF,TGTGCCATCAGTGAGTCTGAGTACGAGCAGTACTTC
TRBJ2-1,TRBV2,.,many,CASSDEQDNEQFF,TGTGCCAGCAGTGACGAACAGGACAATGAGCAGTTCTTC
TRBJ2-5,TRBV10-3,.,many,CAISPGHQETQYF,TGTGCCATCAGTCCGGGACATCAAGAGACCCAGTACTTC
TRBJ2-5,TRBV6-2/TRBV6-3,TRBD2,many,CAISQSGGQETQYF,TGTGCCATTTCCCAAAGCGGGGGCCAAGAGACCCAGTACTTC
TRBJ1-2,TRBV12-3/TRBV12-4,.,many,CASRKGSMNYGYTF,TGTGCCAGCAGGAAGGGGAGTATGAACTATGGCTACACCTTC
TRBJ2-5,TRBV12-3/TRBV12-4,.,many,CASTWREETQYF,TGTGCCAGCACCTGGAGGGAGGAGACCCAGTACTTC
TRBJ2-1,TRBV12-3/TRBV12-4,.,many,CASSSGLHSYNEQFF,TGTGCCAGCAGTTCCGGCCTGCACTCCTACAATGAGCAGTTCTTC
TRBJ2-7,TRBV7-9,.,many,CASSPSRGFYEQYF,TGTGCCAGCAGCCCATCCAGGGGATTCTACGAGCAGTACTTC
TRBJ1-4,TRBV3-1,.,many,CASKRGEEKLFF,TGTGCCAGCAAAAGGGGGGAAGAAAAACTGTTTTTT
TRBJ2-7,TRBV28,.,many,CTTYEQYF,TGTACTACCTACGAGCAGTACTTC
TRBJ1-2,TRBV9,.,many,CASSEGGLPLLGYTF,TGTGCCAGCAGCGAGGGGGGCCTTCCCCTGCTTGGCTACACCTTC
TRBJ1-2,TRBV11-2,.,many,CASSFDRSNYGYTF,TGTGCCAGCAGCTTCGACAGATCTAACTATGGCTACACCTTC
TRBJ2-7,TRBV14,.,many,CASSRMSYEQYF,TGTGCCAGCTCCCGGATGTCCTACGAGCAGTACTTC
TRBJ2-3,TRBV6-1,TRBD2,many,CASSYGLAGGTDTQYF,TGTGCCAGCAGTTACGGACTAGCGGGAGGAACAGATACGCAGTATTTT
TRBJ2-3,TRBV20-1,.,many,CSAISIVTDTQYF,TGCAGTGCTATCTCCATTGTGACAGATACGCAGTATTTT
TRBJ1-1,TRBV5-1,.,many,CASSLRVWTESNTEAFF,TGCGCCAGCAGCTTGAGGGTGTGGACAGAAAGTAACACTGAAGCTTTCTTT
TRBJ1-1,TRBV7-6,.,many,CASSLADTTEAFF,TGTGCCAGCAGCTTAGCCGATACCACCGAAGCTTTCTTT
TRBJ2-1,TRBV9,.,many,CASSSPLGWEHNEQFF,TGTGCCAGCAGCTCGCCCCTGGGGTGGGAGCACAATGAGCAGTTCTTC
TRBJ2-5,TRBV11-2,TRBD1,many,CASSLVRGRETQYF,TGTGCCAGCAGCTTAGTTAGGGGGCGGGAGACCCAGTACTTC
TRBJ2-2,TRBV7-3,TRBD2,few,CASSSQTSGGTGELFF,TGTGCCAGCAGCTCGCAGACTAGCGGGGGCACCGGGGAGCTGTTTTTT
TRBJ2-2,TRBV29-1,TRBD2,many,CSVVRGTGELFF,TGCAGCGTTGTGCGGGGGACCGGGGAGCTGTTTTTT
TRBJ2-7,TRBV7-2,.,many,CASSGGAGRAHEQYF,TGTGCCAGCAGCGGAGGGGCAGGGAGAGCCCACGAGCAGTACTTC
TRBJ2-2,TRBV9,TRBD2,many,CASAPGLALTGELFF,TGTGCCAGCGCACCGGGACTAGCTCTCACCGGGGAGCTGTTTTTT
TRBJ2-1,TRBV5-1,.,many,CASSLDHAANEQFF,TGCGCCAGCAGCTTGGATCACGCAGCCAATGAGCAGTTCTTC
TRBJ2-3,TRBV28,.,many,CASSTEVDTQYF,TGTGCCAGCAGTACCGAGGTTGATACGCAGTATTTT